This passage covers 26 T cell receptor beta chains from one sample sequenced in a study of blood T cell repertoires in COVID-19. Clones were read by immunoSEQ multiplex PCR, and TCRdb kept only the in-frame ones, dropping some. The table records some 270,000 clones, approximately 85% of them present only once. Sequencing was carried out using peripheral blood. All receptors derive from a human donor with COVID-19, enrolled during active disease. The donor label of this sample is uncertain.

The rearrangement joins TRBV5-1 to TRBJ2-7; 11 bases are shared with TRBD2. This CDR3 spans 15 amino acids. The ends lost 1 base at V and 0 bases at J; junction bases unmatched: 0. Looked up from germline, CDR1 is SGHRS and CDR2 is YFSETQ. The CDR3 here is CASSLTSGSSYEQYF. The CDR3 coding sequence is TGCGCCAGCAGCTTGACTAGCGGGAGCTCCTACGAGCAGTACTTC.

V and J are TRBV7-2 and TRBJ1-1, with a tentative D call TRBD1 (5 bases). Germline lookup yields CDR1 SGHTA and CDR2 FQGNSA. The V end was cut by 2 bases, the J end by 0 bases, with 16 bases between. The CDR3 consists of 17 residues. The CDR3 DNA sequence: TGTGCCAGCAGCTTAAAATGGGGCACAGATCTGAACACTGAAGCTTTCTTT. Protein product: CASSLKWGTDLNTEAFF.

This chain uses TRBV28 with TRBJ1-2; 7 bases are a match to TRBD1. V trimming: 2 bases; J trimming: 5 bases; junction bases outside the gene matches: 5. The CDR3 contains 14 residues. In germline, CDR1 is MDHEN, CDR2 SYDVKM. DNA of the CDR3: TGTGCCAGCAGTTTAGGGACAGCATATTATGGCTACACCTTC. Protein sequence: CASSLGTAYYGYTF.

The chain recombines TRBV20-1 with TRBJ1-2; D is ambiguous. The V gene's germline CDR1 is DFQATT and CDR2 SNEGSKA (reference sequence). The length of the CDR3 is 12 residues. Trimming took 3 bases from V and 4 from J, leaving 9 bases between them. Here the CDR3 DNA reads TGCAGTGCTAGTTCTGAGGGCTATGGCTACACCTTC. It translates to CSASSEGYGYTF.

The chain employs TRBV2 and TRBJ1-6; D uncertain. V lost 8 bases and J 3 bases, leaving 17 bases between the germline ends. CDR3 length: 16 residues. Germline V gives CDR1 SNHLY, CDR2 FYNNEI. CDR3 coding DNA: TGTGCCAGCGAGGGAGCTGGACGGAGCTATAATTCACCCCTCCACTTT. It is translated as CASEGAGRSYNSPLHF.

V gene TRBV12-5 combines with J gene TRBJ2-2, with TRBD1 matching 9 bases. CDR3 length: 17 amino acids. V was pared by 2 bases and J by 4 bases, with 8 bases of the junction left unmatched. Germline-derived CDR1 and CDR2 are LGHNT and FRNRAP. Here the CDR3 reads CASGLLRGQGGTGELFF. The CDR3 DNA is TGTGCTAGTGGTTTGCTACGGGGACAGGGTGGCACCGGGGAGCTGTTTTTT.

This chain links TRBV27 with TRBJ2-1; 11 bases map to TRBD2. With V trimmed by 3 bases and J by 7 bases, 11 bases remained unmatched. The V gene's germline CDR1 is MNHEY and CDR2 SMNVEV (reference sequence). This CDR3 spans 17 amino acids. The CDR3 loop is CASSFLAGGPMGNEQFF. CDR3 coding DNA: TGTGCCAGCAGTTTCCTAGCGGGAGGCCCGATGGGTAATGAGCAGTTCTTC.

The V and J genes are TRBV27 and TRBJ2-1; a possible D gene is TRBD2 (6 bases). This CDR3 spans 18 amino acids. The germline V and J ends were trimmed by 6 bases and 1 base, with 22 bases remaining between them. Germline V gene lookup returns CDR1 MNHEY and CDR2 SMNVEV (reference sequence). The CDR3, as DNA: TGTGCCAGCAGGTCTACTAGCAAAGGAAGTAGGTCCTACAATGAGCAGTTCTTC. Translation: CASRSTSKGSRSYNEQFF.

The count of this clone is one. The chain has TRBV15 and TRBJ1-3, with D tentatively TRBD1 (5 bases). The V gene's germline CDR1 is LNHNV and CDR2 YYDKDF (reference sequence). The CDR3 is 15 residues long. V gave up 5 bases and J gave up 4 bases, with 15 bases separating them. The CDR3: CATSQQDTSGNTIYF. Written as DNA, the CDR3 is TGTGCCACCAGCCAACAGGACACCTCCGGAAACACCATATATTTT.

The J gene is TRBJ2-1, the V gene TRBV19, with 8 bases fitting TRBD2. Trimming cost V 5 bases and J 7 bases; bases outside gene matches: 10. This CDR3 is built from 15 residues. Looked up from germline, CDR1 is LNHDA and CDR2 is SQIVND (reference sequence). CDR3 region: CASSVSGEKWNEQFF. The CDR3, as DNA: TGTGCCAGTAGTGTTAGCGGGGAGAAGTGGAATGAGCAGTTCTTC. The full variable domain, with the rest looked up from reference TRBV19 and TRBJ2-1, is DGGITQSPKYLFRKEGQNVTLSCEQNLNHDAMYWYRQDPGQGLRLIYYSQIVNDFQKGDIAEGYSVSREKKESFPLTVTSAQKNPTAFYLCASSVSGEKWNEQFFGPGTRLTVL.

J is TRBJ1-4 and V is TRBV3-1 (or the pseudogene TRBV3-2); the match to TRBD1 covers 8 bases. The CDR3 sequence is 18 residues long. Germline V gene data show CDR1 as LGHDT and CDR2 as YNNKEL (reference sequence). The junction had 17 bases not matched to a gene; V was cut back by 4 bases and J by 7 bases. The CDR3, as DNA: TGTGCCAGCAGCCTGACCTTTATAAGACAGGGGTCCGTTGAAAAACTGTTTTTT. This encodes CASSLTFIRQGSVEKLFF.

This clone was seen only once. The chain uses TRBV5-6 and TRBJ1-3, with 11 bases fitting TRBD1. Trimming at V came to 0 bases and at J to 6 bases, leaving 2 bases not matched to a gene. Per germline, CDR1 SGHDT and CDR2 YYEEEE. CDR3 length: 15 residues. Here the CDR3 DNA reads TGTGCCAGCAGCTTGGTGGGACAGGGGGTAAACACCATATATTTT. As protein: CASSLVGQGVNTIYF.

A remark on this clone: A read error may produce the germline difference seen at one junction end. The genes are TRBV12-3 or TRBV12-4 and TRBJ2-4; TRBD2 aligns across 11 bases. This CDR3 is 12 amino acids long. This CDR3 reads CASSSGLAGDVF. Here the CDR3 DNA reads TGTGCCAGCAGTTCCGGACTAGCGGGCGATGTCTTC.

CDR3 sequence reads: CASSVETRGSEDYEQYF. CDR3 in DNA: TGTGCCAGCAGCGTCGAGACAAGGGGGTCCGAGGACTACGAGCAGTACTTC. The V and J genes are TRBV21-1 and TRBJ2-7; the table gives TRBD1 as D, unverified against the DNA. TRBV21-1 constitutes a pseudogene. This CDR3 is built from 17 residues.

This chain joins TRBV7-8 and TRBJ2-6; 11 positions match TRBD2. Trimming took 5 bases from V and 4 from J; bases not matched to a gene: 7. The CDR3 has 17 residues. Per the germline V gene, CDR1 is SGHVS and CDR2 is FQNEAQ. The CDR3 DNA sequence: TGTGCCAGCAGCATTAGCGGGAGGGCCACCGGGGCCAACGTCCTGACTTTC. It specifies CASSISGRATGANVLTF.

This chain joins TRBV9 and TRBJ1-4; D remains ambiguous. Trimming removed 0 bases at V and 8 bases at J, with 11 bases between. The CDR3 totals 14 residues. Germline-derived CDR1 and CDR2 are SGDLS and YYNGEE. The CDR3 spells CASSVETIPEKLFF. Written as DNA, the CDR3 is TGTGCCAGCAGCGTAGAGACAATCCCGGAAAAACTGTTTTTT.

This chain uses TRBV7-8 with TRBJ1-4; the D gene is possibly TRBD1 (6 bases). The germline gives CDR1 SGHVS, CDR2 FQNEAQ. The V end lost 3 bases, the J end lost 4 bases, and 15 bases lay between the germline ends. This CDR3 spans 16 amino acids. For the CDR3, the DNA is TGTGCCAGCAGCTTTGGGGGCCGACTTTTTAATGAAAAACTGTTTTTT. This sequence encodes CASSFGGRLFNEKLFF.

The V gene is TRBV11-3, the J gene TRBJ1-1, with D perhaps TRBD1 (5 bases). V was shortened by 5 bases and J by 1 base, with 17 bases between the two germline ends. This CDR3 region has 16 residues. Per the germline V gene, CDR1 is SGHNT and CDR2 is YENEEA. CDR3 DNA sequence: TGTGCCAGCAGCAAAGGCGGGGACCTCCCGAACACTGAAGCTTTCTTT. As protein: CASSKGGDLPNTEAFF.

V gene TRBV18 combines with J gene TRBJ2-2; TRBD1 might be the D (6 bases). Germline loops: CDR1 KGHSH, CDR2 LQKENI. This CDR3 has 16 amino acids. Between the trimmed V and J ends, which lost 0 bases and 2 bases, there was a span of 10 bases. The CDR3 spells CASSPPMGQNTGELFF. CDR3 DNA sequence: TGTGCCAGCTCACCACCGATGGGACAAAACACCGGGGAGCTGTTTTTT.

This chain uses TRBV30 with TRBJ1-3; a possible D gene is TRBD1 (6 bases). The CDR3 has 14 residues. The ends were cut back, 2 bases at V and 8 bases at J, with 16 bases in the middle. Looked up from germline, CDR1 is GTSNPN and CDR2 is SVGIG (reference sequence). The CDR3 sequence is CAWSSVDRGDTIYF. In DNA form, the CDR3 reads TGTGCCTGGAGTTCAGTGGACAGAGGAGACACCATATATTTT.

The V call is TRBV2, the J call TRBJ2-5; D might be TRBD1 (6 bases). This CDR3 spans 15 amino acids. Germline values: CDR1 SNHLY, CDR2 FYNNEI. V dropped 1 base and J dropped 5 bases, with 14 bases sitting between them. The CDR3 sequence: CASSEGQAMGETQYF. CDR3 nucleotide sequence: TGTGCCAGCAGTGAAGGACAGGCAATGGGGGAGACCCAGTACTTC.

The gene calls are TRBV19 and TRBJ1-2; unclear D gene. Germline V lookup: CDR1 LNHDA, CDR2 SQIVND (reference sequence). The length of the CDR3 is 15 residues. V gave up 4 bases and J gave up 7 bases, with 19 bases separating them. As DNA, the CDR3 is TGTGCCAGTAGTACCCCAGTGGTGGCGGTTGGTGGCTACACCTTC. It is translated as CASSTPVVAVGGYTF.

The rearrangement uses TRBV30 and TRBJ2-1, with D uncertain. Germline loops: CDR1 GTSNPN, CDR2 SVGIG (reference sequence). V was trimmed by 5 bases and J by 0 bases, leaving 14 bases between them. The length of the CDR3 is 15 residues. CDR3 protein: CAWALTVSSYNEQFF. The CDR3 nucleotides read TGTGCCTGGGCGTTGACTGTGAGCTCCTACAATGAGCAGTTCTTC.

Of note for this clone: Other DNA sequences in the sample encode the same CDR3. The rearrangement links TRBV7-9 to TRBJ1-4; weak D call: TRBD1 (6 bases). The CDR3 loop spans 14 amino acids. The V end was cut by 1 base, the J end by 4 bases, with 7 bases between. The germline V gene has CDR1 SEHNR and CDR2 FQNEAQ (reference sequence). The CDR3 here is CASSLGQVNEKLFF. CDR3 nucleotide sequence: TGTGCCAGCAGCTTAGGACAGGTTAATGAAAAACTGTTTTTT.

This rearrangement joins TRBV9 to TRBJ2-7, with a tentative D call TRBD1 (5 bases). Germline V CDR1 and CDR2: SGDLS, YYNGEE. CDR3 size: 14 residues. V gave up 3 bases and J gave up 2 bases, with 12 bases separating them. DNA of the CDR3: TGTGCCAGCAGCGACAACAGGTTTCCCTACGAGCAGTACTTC. Protein: CASSDNRFPYEQYF.

The V call is TRBV6-5, the J call TRBJ2-1, with TRBD1 as a possible D gene (6 bases). The CDR3 loop spans 14 amino acids. Trimming stripped 10 bases from V and 2 bases from J, with 15 bases between. The germline gives CDR1 MNHEY, CDR2 SVGAGI. The CDR3 sequence is CATTTQGPYNEQFF. The DNA of the CDR3 is TGTGCCACAACAACACAGGGACCCTACAATGAGCAGTTCTTC.